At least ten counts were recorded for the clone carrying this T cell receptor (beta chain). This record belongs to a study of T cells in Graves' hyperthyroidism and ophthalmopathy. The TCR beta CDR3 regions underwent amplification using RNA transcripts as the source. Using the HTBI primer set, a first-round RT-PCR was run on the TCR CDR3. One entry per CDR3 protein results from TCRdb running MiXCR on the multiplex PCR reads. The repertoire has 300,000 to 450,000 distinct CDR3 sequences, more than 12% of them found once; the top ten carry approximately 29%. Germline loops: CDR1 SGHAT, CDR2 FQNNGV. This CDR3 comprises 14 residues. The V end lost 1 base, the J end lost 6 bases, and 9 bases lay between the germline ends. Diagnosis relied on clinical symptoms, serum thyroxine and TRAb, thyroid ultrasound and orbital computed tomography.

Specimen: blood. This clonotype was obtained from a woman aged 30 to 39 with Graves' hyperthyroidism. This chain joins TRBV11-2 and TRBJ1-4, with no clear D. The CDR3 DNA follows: TGTGCCAGCAGCTTAGGGCTGAGGGATGAAAAACTGTTTTTT. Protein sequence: CASSLGLRDEKLFF.